Below, 22 T cell receptor beta chains from the same sample are listed, as sequenced in a study of blood T cells in healthy people across ages. Then a second PCR, running about 6 to 12 cycles, was carried out with a sample-barcoded 5' primer and a J-beta primer mix. TCRdb recomputed calls from the 5' RACE reads with MiXCR, one row per CDR3 protein. The sample lists 450,000 to 700,000 distinct CDR3 sequences, 25% to 30% occurring once. The material sequenced was blood. The receptors were sampled from a woman in her 70s in good health.

Only a few counts were recorded for this clonotype. The DNA for the CDR3 is TGCAGTGCCAAACTAGCGGGGGAGACAGATACGCAGTATTTT. Encoded protein: CSAKLAGETDTQYF. The chain recombines TRBV20-1 with TRBJ2-3; 11 bases match TRBD2. Germline V lookup: CDR1 DFQATT, CDR2 SNEGSKA (reference sequence). Trimming cost V 6 bases and J 3 bases; bases outside gene matches: 5. The CDR3 runs 14 residues.

This clonotype was observed at least ten times. V is TRBV20-1 and J is TRBJ2-2; D perhaps matches TRBD1 (6 bases). V shed 5 bases and J shed 6 bases, with 10 bases lying between them. Germline CDR1 DFQATT, CDR2 SNEGSKA (reference sequence). This CDR3 has 12 residues. CDR3 bases: TGCAGTGCTCACAGGGTCTCCGGGGAGCTGTTTTTT. This translates into CSAHRVSGELFF.

The rearrangement joins TRBV13 to TRBJ2-7; D is unclear. Germline CDR1 reads PRHDT; CDR2 reads FYEKMQ (reference sequence). The CDR3 runs 14 residues. Trimming took 4 bases from V and 2 from J, leaving 12 bases between them. CDR3 nucleotides: TGTGCCAGCAGCTCAAATGCCCCGACCTACGAGCAGTACTTC. This gives the protein CASSSNAPTYEQYF.

This clonotype was seen only a few times. This sequence joins TRBV29-1 and TRBJ1-2; 8 bases are shared with TRBD1. J lost 4 bases, V lost 3 bases, and 13 bases had no gene match. The CDR3 covers 16 residues. CDR1 SQVTM and CDR2 ANQGSEA come from the germline V gene. CDR3 DNA: TGCAGCGTTGATTGGGGACAGGTGGGACATCTCTATGGCTACACCTTC. The encoded protein is CSVDWGQVGHLYGYTF.

Of note for this clonotype: The final CDR3 position lacks the conserved phenylalanine or tryptophan, pointing to a likely read error. The chain employs TRBV10-3 and TRBJ2-7; D is uncertain. Germline V gene lookup returns CDR1 ENHRY and CDR2 SYGVKD. V was cut by 2 bases and J by 6 bases, with 5 bases left in between. This CDR3 contains 11 residues. DNA for the CDR3: TGTGCCATCAGTGAGGGCCCCGAGCAGTACCTC. Protein sequence: CAISEGPEQYL.

The genes are TRBV12-3 or TRBV12-4 and TRBJ1-1; D ambiguous. The CDR3 has 13 residues. The V and J ends lost 1 base and 4 bases respectively, with 7 bases between them. CDR3 DNA: TGTGCCAGCAGTTTAGTTATAGGCACTGAAGCTTTCTTT. Amino acids: CASSLVIGTEAFF.

This clonotype occurred once. This chain connects TRBV9 to TRBJ2-3, with TRBD2 as a possible D gene (5 bases). This CDR3 has 14 residues. Germline V CDR1 and CDR2: SGDLS, YYNGEE. Trimming pared 3 bases from V and 5 bases from J, leaving 13 bases between. The CDR3 protein is CASSAFTAGDTQYF. CDR3 DNA: TGTGCCAGCAGCGCCTTTACGGCGGGAGATACGCAGTATTTT.

This clonotype was recorded a few times. The genes are TRBV29-1 and TRBJ1-2, with a weak D call TRBD1 (6 bases). Trimming left V 2 bases short and J 3 bases short, with 10 bases between. The CDR3 extends over 13 amino acids. Germline V gene sequence: CDR1 SQVTM, CDR2 ANQGSEA. The CDR3 here is CSVETGADYGYTF. The CDR3 region has the DNA TGCAGCGTTGAAACGGGGGCGGACTATGGCTACACCTTC.

The gene calls are TRBV20-1 and TRBJ1-4; the D is unclear. The CDR3 has 16 residues. CDR1 and CDR2 (germline): DFQATT, SNEGSKA (reference sequence). Trimming left V 6 bases short and J 0 bases short, with 17 bases between. The CDR3 loop reads CSATSSDAATNEKLFF. CDR3 bases: TGCAGTGCAACTAGTTCGGATGCGGCAACTAATGAAAAACTGTTTTTT.

The gene calls are TRBV20-1 and TRBJ2-1; D is unclear. The V gene's germline CDR1 is DFQATT and CDR2 SNEGSKA (reference sequence). This CDR3 region has 16 residues. V was pared by 2 bases and J by 7 bases, with 21 bases between. CDR3 residues: CSARCYGPACGNEQFF. The CDR3 DNA reads as TGCAGTGCTAGATGCTATGGGCCCGCTTGTGGGAATGAGCAGTTCTTC.

Written as DNA, the CDR3 is TGCAGCGTGTTACCTCACAGTTATGGCTACACCTTC. Translation gives CSVLPHSYGYTF. This chain links TRBV29-1 with TRBJ1-2, with D uncertain. The V and J ends lost 6 bases and 5 bases respectively, with 13 bases between them. The CDR3 length is 12 residues. Germline V lookup: CDR1 SQVTM, CDR2 ANQGSEA.

In its sample, this clonotype was seen a few times. The chain is built from TRBV12-3 or TRBV12-4 and TRBJ2-7; D possibly corresponds to TRBD1 (6 bases). The CDR3 is made up of 14 amino acids. V dropped 6 bases and J dropped 2 bases, with 14 bases sitting between them. In nucleotides, the CDR3 is TGTGCCAGCAGGGAAACAGGGTCCACCTACGAGCAGTACTTC. Encoded protein: CASRETGSTYEQYF.

For the CDR3, the DNA is TGTGCCAGCCAGGGAGGGGAACAGGGTGGATTGTGGGGCTACACCTTC. Translated: CASQGGEQGGLWGYTF. The V and J genes are TRBV12-3 or TRBV12-4 and TRBJ1-2, with D possibly matching TRBD1 (6 bases). Deletions cut 8 bases from V and 8 bases from J, with 27 bases between. The CDR3 consists of 16 residues.

This clonotype was observed at least ten times. V gene TRBV7-2 combines with J gene TRBJ2-7; 8 nucleotides line up with TRBD2. CDR1 is SGHTA, CDR2 FQGNSA, per germline. V gave up 4 bases and J gave up 0 bases; unmatched junction bases: 2. This CDR3 comprises 14 residues. In DNA form, the CDR3 reads TGTGCCAGCAGCTCGGGGGGGAGCTCCTACGAGCAGTACTTC. The encoded protein is CASSSGGSSYEQYF.

The chain joins TRBV20-1 to TRBJ1-1; no clear D gene. The CDR3 contains 13 residues. V was trimmed by 3 bases and J by 4 bases, leaving 12 bases between them. CDR1 is DFQATT, CDR2 SNEGSKA, per germline (reference sequence). CDR3 nucleotides: TGCAGTGCTAGCCCGGGGTCGGGCACTGAAGCTTTCTTT. This codes for CSASPGSGTEAFF.

The V call is TRBV7-2, the J call TRBJ2-3; D unresolved. CDR1 is SGHTA and CDR2 is FQGNSA in the germline V gene. The CDR3 runs to 14 residues. Trimming took off 2 bases at V and 4 bases at J, with 10 bases between the two ends. DNA of the CDR3: TGTGCCAGCAGCTTACAGATTAGGGCAGATACGCAGTATTTT. It is translated as CASSLQIRADTQYF.

The J gene is TRBJ2-1, the V gene TRBV7-9; 15 nucleotides match TRBD2. The V gene's germline CDR1 is SEHNR and CDR2 FQNEAQ (reference sequence). This CDR3 region has 17 residues. V shed 5 bases and J 7 bases; nucleotides not matched to a gene: 9. The CDR3 nucleotides are TGTGCCAGCAGCCGGACTAGCGGGGGGGCCGGAGCAAATGAGCAGTTCTTC. Translating gives CASSRTSGGAGANEQFF.

This clonotype was counted between two and nine times. The J gene is TRBJ2-5, the V gene TRBV20-1; possibly TRBD1 or TRBD2 for D (7 bases each). This CDR3 comprises 13 residues. Germline CDR1 and CDR2: DFQATT and SNEGSKA (reference sequence). Between the trimmed V and J ends, which lost 5 bases and 5 bases, there was a span of 15 bases. The CDR3 nucleotides are TGCAGTGCTCCCAGGGGGGGGCTGGAGACCCAGTACTTC. Its translation is CSAPRGGLETQYF.

The chain carries TRBV2 and TRBJ2-3; 8 bases line up with TRBD1. The CDR3 runs 15 residues. Germline V CDR1 and CDR2: SNHLY, FYNNEI. J lost 0 bases, V lost 6 bases, and 5 bases had no gene match. CDR3 sequence reads: CASRAGGLSTDTQYF. In nucleotides, the CDR3 is TGTGCCAGCAGAGCAGGGGGCCTAAGCACAGATACGCAGTATTTT.

This clonotype was counted at least ten times. The V and J genes are TRBV4-2 and TRBJ2-5; 7 bases are shared with TRBD2. V was clipped by 0 bases and J by 2 bases; unmatched bases: 0. The CDR3 spans 14 residues. Germline CDR1 LGHNA, CDR2 YNFKEQ. The CDR3 spells CASSQEGGQETQYF. CDR3 bases: TGTGCCAGCAGCCAAGAGGGGGGGCAAGAGACCCAGTACTTC.

V and J are TRBV20-1 and TRBJ2-1, with D hard to call. The CDR3 sequence is 12 residues long. V was pared by 0 bases and J by 4 bases, with 4 bases between. The germline CDR1 and CDR2 sequences are DFQATT and SNEGSKA (reference sequence). The CDR3 reads CSARDPYNEQFF. Here the CDR3 DNA reads TGCAGTGCTAGAGATCCATACAATGAGCAGTTCTTC.

The chain links TRBV19 to TRBJ2-3; D call uncertain. The ends were cut back, 6 bases at V and 0 bases at J, with 16 bases in the middle. Germline V gene sequence: CDR1 LNHDA, CDR2 SQIVND (reference sequence). The CDR3 has 16 residues. The CDR3 DNA reads TGTGCCAGTAGCGGCAGCTCTCACCCCAGCACAGATACGCAGTATTTT. It specifies CASSGSSHPSTDTQYF.